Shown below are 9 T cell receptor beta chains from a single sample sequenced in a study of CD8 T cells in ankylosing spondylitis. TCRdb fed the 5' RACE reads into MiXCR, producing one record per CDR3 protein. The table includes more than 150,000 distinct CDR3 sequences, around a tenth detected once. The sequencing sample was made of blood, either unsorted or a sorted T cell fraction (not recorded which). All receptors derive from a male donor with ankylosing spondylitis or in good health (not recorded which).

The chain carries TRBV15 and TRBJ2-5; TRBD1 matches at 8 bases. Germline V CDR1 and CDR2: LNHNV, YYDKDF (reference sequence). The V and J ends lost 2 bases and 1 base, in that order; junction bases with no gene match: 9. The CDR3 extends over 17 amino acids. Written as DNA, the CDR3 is TGTGCCACCAGCAGAAAGCGTGGACAGGGTATCCAAGAGACCCAGTACTTC. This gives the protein CATSRKRGQGIQETQYF.

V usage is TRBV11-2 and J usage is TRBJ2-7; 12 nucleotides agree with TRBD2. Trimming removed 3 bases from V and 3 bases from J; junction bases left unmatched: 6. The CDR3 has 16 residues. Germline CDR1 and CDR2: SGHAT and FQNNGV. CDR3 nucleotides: TGTGCCAGCAGCTTTGGGAGACTAGCGGGGGTCTACGAGCAGTACTTC. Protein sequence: CASSFGRLAGVYEQYF.

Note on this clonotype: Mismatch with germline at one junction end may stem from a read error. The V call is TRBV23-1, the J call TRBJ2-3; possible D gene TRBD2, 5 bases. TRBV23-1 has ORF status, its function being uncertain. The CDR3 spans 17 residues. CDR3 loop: CASIQNSGGSCVDTQYF. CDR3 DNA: TGCGCCAGCATTCAAAATTCAGGTGGGAGCTGCGTTGATACGCAGTATTTT.

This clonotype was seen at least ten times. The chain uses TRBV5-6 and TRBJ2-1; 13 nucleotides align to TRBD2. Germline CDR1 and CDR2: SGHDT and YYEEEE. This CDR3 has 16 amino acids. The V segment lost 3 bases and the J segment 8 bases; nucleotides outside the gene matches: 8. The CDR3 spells CASSYLLAGGNHEQFF. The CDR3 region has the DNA TGTGCCAGCAGCTATTTACTAGCGGGGGGGAACCATGAGCAGTTCTTC.

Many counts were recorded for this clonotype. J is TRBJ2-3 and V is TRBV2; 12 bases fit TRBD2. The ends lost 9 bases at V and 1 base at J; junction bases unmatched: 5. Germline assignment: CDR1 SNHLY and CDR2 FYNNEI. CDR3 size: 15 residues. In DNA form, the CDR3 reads TGTGCCAGTGCCGGACTAGCGGGGCGCACAGATACGCAGTATTTT. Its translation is CASAGLAGRTDTQYF.

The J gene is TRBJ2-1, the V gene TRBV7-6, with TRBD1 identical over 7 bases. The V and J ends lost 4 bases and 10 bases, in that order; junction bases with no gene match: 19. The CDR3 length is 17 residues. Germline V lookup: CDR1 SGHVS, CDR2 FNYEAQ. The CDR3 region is CASSSLWAGTPGQEQFF. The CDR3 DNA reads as TGTGCCAGCAGCTCCCTTTGGGCCGGAACCCCGGGACAGGAGCAGTTCTTC.

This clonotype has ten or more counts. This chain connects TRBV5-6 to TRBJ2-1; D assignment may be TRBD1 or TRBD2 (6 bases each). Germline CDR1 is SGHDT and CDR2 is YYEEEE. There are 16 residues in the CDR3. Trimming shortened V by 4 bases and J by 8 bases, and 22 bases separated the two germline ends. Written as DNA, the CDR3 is TGTGCCAGCAGCCTTTGGAGGGTGGGACAAGCGGATGAGCAGTTCTTC. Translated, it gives CASSLWRVGQADEQFF.

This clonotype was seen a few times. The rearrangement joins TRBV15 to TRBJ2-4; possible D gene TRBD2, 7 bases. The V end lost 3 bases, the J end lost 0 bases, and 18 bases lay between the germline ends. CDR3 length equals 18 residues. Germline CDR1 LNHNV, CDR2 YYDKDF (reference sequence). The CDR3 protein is CATSRFSRGGLAKNIQYF. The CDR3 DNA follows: TGTGCCACCAGCAGGTTCTCGAGGGGGGGGCTAGCCAAAAACATTCAGTACTTC.

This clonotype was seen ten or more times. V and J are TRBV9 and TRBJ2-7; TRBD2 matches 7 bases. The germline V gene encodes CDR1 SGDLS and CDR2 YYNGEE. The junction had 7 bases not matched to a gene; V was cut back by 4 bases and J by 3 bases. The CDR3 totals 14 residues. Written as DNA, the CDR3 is TGTGCCAGCAGCCCCGGACTAGAAGGCTACGAGCAGTACTTC. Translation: CASSPGLEGYEQYF.